This T cell receptor (beta chain) emerged from a study of T cells after yellow fever vaccination (dated by TCRdb to between 2018 and 2021). About the full investigation: Libraries from fractions with low cell numbers were prepared with the SMART-Seq v4 Ultra Low Input RNA kit. Bulk TCR alpha and beta repertoires were sequenced longitudinally to track T-cell clones before and after primary and booster YFV17D yellow fever vaccination. Two healthy male donors made up the cohort, one aged 18 to 29 years and the other aged 30 to 39 years. Blood was drawn at multiple timepoints before and after primary and secondary immunization, with bulk PBMC replicates and cell subsets isolated.

Synthesis of TCR cDNA relied on 5'RACE template switching, a step that introduced a universal primer site along with unique molecular identifiers. Priming for cDNA synthesis came from both the TCR alpha and TCR beta constant segments. Two PCR steps were used to amplify libraries, with sample barcodes and sequencing adapters being added in the second step. Sequencing of libraries was done on Illumina HiSeq 2500 (2x100 bp) or NovaSeq (2x150 bp). The paper's data handling went like this. Demultiplexing of reads and collapsing into UMI consensus sequences were performed with MIGEC, and V(D)J alignment was carried out with MiXCR. Vaccine-responding clonotypes were identified with edgeR using replicate PBMC samples, with FDR below 0.01 and a log2 fold change above 5 up to day 15 being required. CD4 or CD8 identity was assigned to each bulk clonotype according to whether the clonotype was present at higher abundance in the sequenced CD4 repertoire or the sequenced CD8 repertoire. TCRdb ran its own pipeline on the public reads, namely fastp trimming at Q25 and MiXCR clone calling, and kept in-frame beta chains. CDR3 protein sequences are deduplicated, and each keeps its most common genes and DNA. The V and J calls follow TCRdb's processing rather than the paper's. Within this sample are 500,000 to 650,000 distinct CDR3 sequences, with roughly 14% of them counted one time only. The ten largest clonotypes hold around an eighth of the sample.

A few counts support this clonotype. There is no known antigen for this receptor. Per-base quality was not reported, and no clone a single base away is much larger than it. The paper's findings and limits, for the study overall: Computational filtering was required because FACS-sorted repertoires could contain abundant contaminating clonotypes from the bulk population. Because the study included only two donors, the extent to which the findings can be generalized is limited. Compared with the primary T-cell response, the secondary T-cell response was faster but weaker, reaching its peak on day 5 rather than on day 15. After the booster, most of the clones that had expanded following primary vaccination were detected again (just under 97% of CD4 and roughly 88% of CD8), which suggests that memory was broadly maintained. A small share of clonotypes was detected in both CD4 and CD8 compartments, with the overlap likely arising from convergent recombination.

Relative to germline, V is missing 4 bases and J is missing 6 bases, with 13 bases of the junction outside any gene match. Its CDR3 holds 16 amino acids, cysteine through phenylalanine. Only CDR3 DNA is held: 48 bases, read in frame from base 1. CDR1 is given as SGHDT and CDR2 as YYEEEE, both from the germline V gene. Per the publication, the treatment or condition label means: live attenuated yellow fever vaccine strain. At each blood-draw timepoint, two biological replicates of bulk PBMCs were obtained. PBMCs were isolated from peripheral blood using a standard Ficoll-Paque protocol. TriZol was used to extract RNA from bulk PBMCs, CD4 and CD8 fractions, and dextramer-positive and dextramer-negative fractions.

This clonotype was sampled from a young man who received the YFV17D yellow fever vaccine. This specimen was PBMCs, taken on the day of the yellow fever booster vaccination. The chain is assembled from TRBV5-6 and TRBJ2-3; the junction holds 8 bases that match TRBD2. In nucleotides, the sequence is TGTGCCAGCAGCCCCGTATGGGAGCGGGGGAGGGATACGCAGTATTTT. This yields the protein CASSPVWERGRDTQYF.